The 32 T cell receptor beta chains below come from one sample, sequenced in a study of CXCR3-negative and CXCR3-positive naive CD8 T cells. UMI-labeled 5' RACE yielded the TRB cDNA libraries. TCRdb re-analyzed the 5' RACE reads; it lists each CDR3 protein once, without DNA. The sample's table shows around 81,000 distinct CDR3 sequences. Sequenced material: naive CXCR3- CD8+ T cells from blood. Subset: CD45RO-CCR7+CD27+CD95- naive CD8+ T cells lacking CXCR3 (TNR3-). Every receptor here comes from a human donor in good health. Some clones in this sample may be carry-over from other donors' samples.

This chain uses TRBV7-7 with TRBJ2-2; absent DNA, TCRdb's TRBD1 call cannot be checked. The CDR3 length is 14 residues. CDR1 is SSHAT and CDR2 is FNYEAQ in the germline V gene (reference sequence). The CDR3 here is CASSSGDRAGELFF.

The chain joins TRBV11-2 to TRBJ2-1; TCRdb's D call of TRBD2 is untestable without DNA. This CDR3 is built from 15 residues. The germline V gene encodes CDR1 SGHAT and CDR2 FQNNGV. CDR3 amino acids: CASSFLAGPYNEQFF.

This sequence joins TRBV24-1 and TRBJ2-1; the TCRdb D gene call, TRBD2, has no DNA to confirm it. Germline V CDR1 and CDR2: KGHDR, SFDVKD. The CDR3 runs 14 residues. The CDR3 spells CATSDLQAGPEQFF.

The chain employs TRBV5-1 and TRBJ2-7; TCRdb proposes TRBD2, but this gene call is untestable without DNA. This CDR3 contains 15 residues. The V gene's germline CDR1 is SGHRS and CDR2 YFSETQ. This chain's CDR3 is CASSFLAGVIDEQYF.

The chain carries TRBV7-9 and TRBJ2-3; the D call of TRBD1 rests on TCRdb alone, since no DNA is present to check it. Looked up from germline, CDR1 is SEHNR and CDR2 is FQNEAQ (reference sequence). The CDR3 spans 15 residues. The CDR3 sequence: CASRRGSMGTDTQYF.

The chain links TRBV21-1 to TRBJ2-5; TCRdb gives TRBD1 as the D gene, but with no DNA this cannot be confirmed. TRBV21-1 is a documented pseudogene. This CDR3 is 15 amino acids long. The CDR3 reads CASSVWRQPQETQYF.

The V gene is TRBV19, the J gene TRBJ1-5. Germline CDR1 reads LNHDA; CDR2 reads SQIVND (reference sequence). The CDR3 is 19 residues long. CDR3 region: CASSIDLIAGSPSNQPQHF. Full variable domain (missing parts from reference TRBV19 and TRBJ1-5): DGGITQSPKYLFRKEGQNVTLSCEQNLNHDAMYWYRQDPGQGLRLIYYSQIVNDFQKGDIAEGYSVSREKKESFPLTVTSAQKNPTAFYLCASSIDLIAGSPSNQPQHFGDGTRLSIL.

V is TRBV5-5 and J is TRBJ2-7. The CDR3 loop spans 12 amino acids. Germline V gene lookup returns CDR1 SGHKS and CDR2 YYEKEE (reference sequence). The CDR3 loop is CASSLTRYEQYF.

The chain couples TRBV6-5 to TRBJ2-7; checking the TCRdb D call of TRBD1 is not possible without DNA. The CDR3 length is 15 residues. Germline V gives CDR1 MNHEY, CDR2 SVGAGI. The CDR3 sequence: CASSAGQGPSYEQYF.

The rearrangement uses TRBV4-3 and TRBJ2-2. CDR1 LGHNA and CDR2 YSLEER come from the germline V gene. The CDR3 contains 16 residues. This CDR3 is CASSQETAPDTGELFF.

This sequence joins TRBV4-3 and TRBJ2-1. The CDR3 sequence is 13 residues long. Germline V gene lookup returns CDR1 LGHNA and CDR2 YSLEER. The CDR3 sequence: CASSQDYSSEQFF.

The chain combines TRBV20-1 with TRBJ2-7; checking the TCRdb D call of TRBD1 is not possible without DNA. The CDR3 totals 16 residues. CDR1 DFQATT and CDR2 SNEGSKA come from the germline V gene (reference sequence). The CDR3: CSAPPPDTGSWYEQYF.

V usage is TRBV29-1 and J usage is TRBJ2-3; TCRdb proposes TRBD2, but this gene call is untestable without DNA. The CDR3 is 14 residues long. CDR1 and CDR2 (germline): SQVTM, ANQGSEA. CDR3 loop: CSVEGGGAVDTQYF.

The chain couples TRBV7-6 to TRBJ2-1; TCRdb designates TRBD1, a call that cannot be tested without DNA. This CDR3 region has 15 residues. CDR1 SGHVS and CDR2 FNYEAQ come from the germline V gene. CDR3 sequence: CASSAAGATYNEQFF.

The chain links TRBV7-3 to TRBJ2-5; TCRdb names TRBD2, which stays unverified in the absence of DNA. From germline, CDR1 is SGHTA and CDR2 FQGTGA. CDR3 length equals 13 residues. This CDR3 is CASSRDLQETQYF.

The rearrangement joins TRBV15 to TRBJ2-1; TCRdb lists TRBD1, though no DNA is available to test this call. The CDR3 sequence is 14 residues long. Per the germline V gene, CDR1 is LNHNV and CDR2 is YYDKDF (reference sequence). The CDR3 is CATSRGDADNEQFF.

The chain carries TRBV5-1 and TRBJ2-7; there is no DNA to check the TCRdb D call of TRBD1. This CDR3 region has 14 residues. Germline CDR1 reads SGHRS; CDR2 reads YFSETQ. This CDR3 is CASRIGGDDYEQYF.

The chain uses TRBV10-3 and TRBJ2-1. The germline gives CDR1 ENHRY, CDR2 SYGVKD. The CDR3 runs to 13 residues. CDR3 sequence reads: CAISDKPFLEQFF.

This rearrangement joins TRBV9 to TRBJ2-1; TCRdb selects TRBD2, and the lack of DNA leaves this call unchecked. Germline-derived CDR1 and CDR2 are SGDLS and YYNGEE. The CDR3 extends over 16 amino acids. CDR3 residues: CASGSASGVSYNEQFF.

V gene TRBV6-5 combines with J gene TRBJ1-1; absent DNA, TCRdb's TRBD1 call cannot be checked. The CDR3 sequence is 14 residues long. Germline loops: CDR1 MNHEY, CDR2 SVGAGI. The CDR3 loop is CASSYGRGNTEAFF.

The rearrangement joins TRBV5-6 to TRBJ2-3; TCRdb indicates TRBD2, and absent DNA this call remains unverified. The CDR3 extends over 17 amino acids. Germline V CDR1 and CDR2: SGHDT, YYEEEE. The CDR3 loop is CASSLLEGPTYTDTQYF.

The genes are TRBV7-8 and TRBJ2-5; TCRdb's D call of TRBD1 is untestable without DNA. Germline loops: CDR1 SGHVS, CDR2 FQNEAQ. The CDR3 sequence is 16 residues long. The CDR3 sequence is CASSLARDGEGGTQYF.

V is TRBV6-5 and J is TRBJ2-3. Germline V gene sequence: CDR1 MNHEY, CDR2 SVGAGI. The CDR3 length is 11 residues. CDR3 sequence reads: CASFLGDTQYF.

The chain recombines TRBV29-1 with TRBJ2-7. The CDR3 covers 13 residues. The germline V gene has CDR1 SQVTM and CDR2 ANQGSEA. CDR3 residues: CSVETDTPDEQYF.

The chain has TRBV4-1 and TRBJ2-1; the TRBD2 assignment by TCRdb is unverifiable without DNA. Germline values: CDR1 MGHRA, CDR2 YSYEKL. The CDR3 spans 15 residues. The CDR3 reads CASSQKRGSYNEQFF.

The chain employs TRBV29-1 and TRBJ1-1. The CDR3 is 11 amino acids. From germline, CDR1 is SQVTM and CDR2 ANQGSEA. CDR3: CSVEGNHEAFF.

The rearrangement uses TRBV7-9 and TRBJ1-1. Germline assignment: CDR1 SEHNR and CDR2 FQNEAQ (reference sequence). The CDR3 has 12 residues. The CDR3 loop is CASSNQNTEAFF. Complete variable domain (other parts from reference TRBV7-9 and TRBJ1-1): DTGVSQNPRHKITKRGQNVTFRCDPISEHNRLYWYRQTLGQGPEFLTYFQNEAQLEKSRLLSDRFSAERPKGSFSTLEIQRTEQGDSAMYLCASSNQNTEAFFGQGTRLTVV.

This sequence joins TRBV6-2 or TRBV6-3 and TRBJ2-5. The CDR3 totals 11 residues. Per germline, CDR1 MNHEY and CDR2 SVGEGT. CDR3 in amino acids: CASSYGETQYF.

The chain joins TRBV4-1 to TRBJ2-7; no DNA is available, so the TRBD2 call from TCRdb remains unchecked. The germline V gene encodes CDR1 MGHRA and CDR2 YSYEKL. The CDR3 runs 15 residues. The CDR3 spells CASSQDGRGAYEQYF.

The chain carries TRBV6-1 and TRBJ2-5; TCRdb picks TRBD1, but there is no DNA to check that call. The CDR3 contains 14 residues. CDR1 is MNHNS and CDR2 is SASEGT in the germline V gene. CDR3 loop: CASSPPKDIETQYF.

The chain carries TRBV9 and TRBJ2-1; as DNA is missing, the TRBD2 call by TCRdb cannot be tested. In germline, CDR1 is SGDLS, CDR2 YYNGEE. This CDR3 contains 12 residues. The CDR3 reads CASSQADNEQFF.

This sequence joins TRBV7-6 and TRBJ2-3; TCRdb indicates TRBD1, and absent DNA this call remains unverified. The CDR3 runs to 17 residues. The V gene's germline CDR1 is SGHVS and CDR2 FNYEAQ. The CDR3 is CASSLGKIRQGTDTQYF.